This TCR beta chain is from a study of blood T cell repertoires in COVID-19. Across the study: Some COVID-19 samples were acute and others convalescent; all came from the United States, Italy and Spain.

The protocol was immunoSEQ multiplex PCR, while the TCRdb copy is restricted to in-frame clones and leaves out a portion. The table has roughly 520,000 clones, 88% seen once; the top ten hold 1.8%. Across 20 to 25 US areas, participants ranged in age from about 18 to 89 years. Clinical histories supplied by participants themselves formed the basis of cohort assignment. This CDR3 is built from 16 residues. The trim removed 4 bases at V and 7 bases at J, leaving 10 bases unmatched. Germline CDR1 and CDR2: SGHRS and YFSETQ. The gene calls are TRBV5-1 and TRBJ2-7; 14 nucleotides agree with TRBD2. The TCR sequence derives from a woman in her thirties or forties who had recovered from COVID-19. Sequencing used PBMCs or T cells enriched from blood (not recorded which). CDR3 coding DNA: TGCGCCAGCAGCCTAGGGACTAGCGGGAGTTTCTCAGAGCAGTACTTC. Translating gives CASSLGTSGSFSEQYF.